Following are 28 T cell receptor beta chains from one sample sequenced in a study of blood T cell repertoires in COVID-19. Sequenced by immunoSEQ multiplex PCR; TCRdb stores in-frame clones only, minus some. Among a few hundred thousand clones listed, 85% to 90% were seen once. Sequencing input: PBMCs or T cells enriched from blood (not recorded which). The receptors come from a woman in her late teens or twenties with acute COVID-19.

The V gene is TRBV5-4, the J gene TRBJ2-1, with 16 bases fitting TRBD2. Germline assignment: CDR1 SGHNT and CDR2 YYREEE (reference sequence). The CDR3 has 17 amino acids. The V gene end was trimmed by 3 bases and the J gene end by 8 bases; junction bases not matched to a gene: 8. The CDR3 DNA sequence: TGTGCCAGCAGCTCGAAGTCGGGACTAGCGGGGGGGGATGAGCAGTTCTTC. It yields the protein CASSSKSGLAGGDEQFF. Full variable domain (outside the CDR3, taken from reference TRBV5-4 and TRBJ2-1): ETGVTQSPTHLIKTRGQQVTLRCSSQSGHNTVSWYQQALGQGPQFIFQYYREEENGRGNFPPRFSGLQFPNYSSELNVNALELDDSALYLCASSSKSGLAGGDEQFFGPGTRLTVL.

The rearrangement uses TRBV12-3 or TRBV12-4 and TRBJ1-2, with D tentatively TRBD1 (5 bases). Trimming removed 7 bases at V and 1 base at J, with 10 bases between. The CDR3 runs 13 residues. The chain's CDR3 is CASTSGNNYGYTF. In DNA, the CDR3 is TGTGCCAGCACTTCAGGGAATAACTATGGCTACACCTTC.

The chain couples TRBV7-6 to TRBJ2-3; D is unclear. V was shortened by 2 bases and J by 1 base, with 7 bases between the two germline ends. The CDR3 length is 14 residues. Germline V gene lookup returns CDR1 SGHVS and CDR2 FNYEAQ. The CDR3 DNA sequence: TGTGCCAGCAGCTTACCCTACGGCACAGATACGCAGTATTTT. It translates to CASSLPYGTDTQYF.

The chain is built from TRBV7-9 and TRBJ2-6, with 8 bases that match TRBD1. CDR1 SEHNR and CDR2 FQNEAQ come from the germline V gene (reference sequence). CDR3 size: 15 residues. Unmatched junction bases numbered 6, after V lost 7 bases and J lost 4 bases. CDR3 loop: CASTPGGLGANVLTF. The CDR3 nucleotides are TGTGCCAGCACCCCAGGGGGCCTCGGGGCCAACGTCCTGACTTTC.

The CDR3 coding sequence is TGCGCCAGCAGCCAAGATCAGGGGGTTAACTATGGCTACACCTTC. The encoded protein is CASSQDQGVNYGYTF. The chain links TRBV4-1 to TRBJ1-2; 7 bases map to TRBD1. V dropped 0 bases and J dropped 1; count of bases not matched to a gene: 2. CDR3 length equals 15 residues. Per germline, CDR1 MGHRA and CDR2 YSYEKL.

V and J are TRBV28 and TRBJ1-2; D gene uncertain. Germline V lookup: CDR1 MDHEN, CDR2 SYDVKM. Trimming left V 10 bases short and J 8 bases short, with 23 bases between. This CDR3 contains 14 residues. The CDR3 is CATVPPPGLLGYTF. The CDR3 DNA is TGTGCCACCGTACCCCCGCCAGGACTCCTGGGCTACACCTTC.

The chain uses TRBV7-6 and TRBJ2-7; D is uncertain. Deletions cut 2 bases from V and 5 bases from J, with 4 bases between. The CDR3 runs to 11 residues. The germline CDR1 and CDR2 sequences are SGHVS and FNYEAQ. This chain's CDR3 is CASSLQNEQYF. CDR3 sequence (DNA): TGTGCCAGCAGCTTACAGAACGAGCAGTACTTC.

The chain employs TRBV6-5 and TRBJ2-7; tentative D call: TRBD2 (5 bases). The CDR3 loop spans 13 amino acids. The V gene's germline CDR1 is MNHEY and CDR2 SVGAGI. V was shortened by 2 bases and J by 0 bases, with 5 bases between the two germline ends. CDR3 coding DNA: TGTGCCAGCAGTTACCGGGGCTCCTACGAGCAGTACTTC. This codes for CASSYRGSYEQYF.

The chain links TRBV9 to TRBJ2-7; 8 bases line up with TRBD1. The CDR3 sequence is 15 residues long. The germline CDR1 and CDR2 sequences are SGDLS and YYNGEE. V gave up 3 bases and J gave up 3 bases; unmatched junction bases: 8. CDR3 amino acids: CASSETSTGGYEQYF. The CDR3 nucleotides read TGTGCCAGCAGCGAAACCTCCACAGGGGGCTACGAGCAGTACTTC.

The chain is built from TRBV29-1 and TRBJ1-1; 9 bases agree with TRBD1. Germline CDR1 and CDR2: SQVTM and ANQGSEA. The CDR3 loop spans 15 amino acids. J was trimmed by 5 bases and V by 2 bases; bases with no gene match: 9. The CDR3 spells CSVEPHGTGRTEAFF. CDR3 sequence (DNA): TGCAGCGTTGAACCCCATGGGACAGGGCGGACTGAAGCTTTCTTT.

The chain couples TRBV19 to TRBJ1-1; D ambiguous. Trimming stripped 3 bases from V and 1 base from J, with 15 bases between. The CDR3 sequence is 16 residues long. CDR1 is LNHDA, CDR2 SQIVND, per germline (reference sequence). This CDR3 is CASSIPGTRWNTEAFF. Written as DNA, the CDR3 is TGTGCCAGTAGTATCCCGGGAACAAGGTGGAACACTGAAGCTTTCTTT.

The chain couples TRBV12-5 to TRBJ2-7; 7 bases match TRBD1. The CDR3 is 16 residues long. The V segment lost 2 bases and the J segment 3 bases; nucleotides outside the gene matches: 10. The V gene's germline CDR1 is LGHNT and CDR2 FRNRAP. This CDR3 reads CASGLSRGGLNYEQYF. CDR3 bases: TGTGCTAGTGGTTTGAGTCGAGGGGGCCTTAACTACGAGCAGTACTTC.

The gene calls are TRBV2 and TRBJ2-7, with 13 bases that match TRBD2. This CDR3 is 13 amino acids long. In germline, CDR1 is SNHLY, CDR2 FYNNEI. V lost 9 bases and J lost 4; bases outside the gene matches: 3. CDR3 sequence (DNA): TGTGCCAGTTTGGGACTAGCGGGATACGAGCAGTACTTC. Its protein is CASLGLAGYEQYF.

The chain couples TRBV19 to TRBJ1-4; 7 nucleotides line up with TRBD1. The J segment lost 8 bases and the V segment lost 1 base, leaving 7 bases of the junction unmatched. CDR1 is LNHDA, CDR2 SQIVND, per germline (reference sequence). This CDR3 comprises 15 residues. The CDR3 DNA reads as TGTGCCAGTAGTATAGCAACACAGGGGAACGAAAAACTGTTTTTT. The encoded protein is CASSIATQGNEKLFF.

This chain joins TRBV2 and TRBJ2-1, with 10 bases matching TRBD2. Germline CDR1 SNHLY, CDR2 FYNNEI. With V trimmed by 5 bases and J by 4 bases, 2 bases remained unmatched. CDR3 length equals 14 residues. For the CDR3, the DNA is TGTGCCAGCAGTCCGGGACTAGCGTACAATGAGCAGTTCTTC. It codes for CASSPGLAYNEQFF.

This sequence joins TRBV19 and TRBJ1-2, with TRBD1 matching 9 bases. CDR3 size: 15 residues. Trimming cost V 6 bases and J 8 bases; bases outside gene matches: 13. Germline V gene lookup returns CDR1 LNHDA and CDR2 SQIVND (reference sequence). Here the CDR3 reads CASSPPLTGGIGYTF. The CDR3 DNA reads as TGTGCCAGTAGCCCGCCACTCACAGGGGGCATAGGCTACACCTTC. The full variable domain, with the rest looked up from reference TRBV19 and TRBJ1-2, is DGGITQSPKYLFRKEGQNVTLSCEQNLNHDAMYWYRQDPGQGLRLIYYSQIVNDFQKGDIAEGYSVSREKKESFPLTVTSAQKNPTAFYLCASSPPLTGGIGYTFGSGTRLTVV.

The V and J genes are TRBV27 and TRBJ2-3; TRBD2 matches at 11 bases. From germline, CDR1 is MNHEY and CDR2 SMNVEV (reference sequence). The trim removed 6 bases at V and 8 bases at J, leaving 10 bases unmatched. The CDR3 runs 15 residues. The CDR3: CASRSGTSGPGTQYF. DNA for the CDR3: TGTGCCAGCAGATCTGGGACTAGCGGCCCAGGTACGCAGTATTTT.

In this sample, this clone turned up once. The chain uses TRBV28 and TRBJ1-2; 9 nucleotides agree with TRBD1. J was trimmed by 8 bases and V by 4 bases; bases with no gene match: 11. Germline-derived CDR1 and CDR2 are MDHEN and SYDVKM. The length of the CDR3 is 15 residues. The CDR3 loop reads CASSSPTGGNDGYTF. The CDR3 nucleotides are TGTGCCAGCAGTTCCCCGACAGGGGGAAACGACGGCTACACCTTC.

The chain has TRBV9 and TRBJ1-2; D is ambiguous. V gave up 0 bases and J gave up 0 bases, with 6 bases separating them. The germline V gene has CDR1 SGDLS and CDR2 YYNGEE. CDR3 size: 14 residues. The CDR3 bases are TGTGCCAGCAGCGTAGACGGAGCTAACTATGGCTACACCTTC. This sequence encodes CASSVDGANYGYTF.

The chain carries TRBV15 and TRBJ2-7; 9 bases match TRBD2. The germline V gene encodes CDR1 LNHNV and CDR2 YYDKDF (reference sequence). J lost 2 bases, V lost 0 bases, and 8 bases had no gene match. The CDR3 has 17 residues. The CDR3 protein is CATSRDYYSGGTYEQYF. The CDR3, as DNA: TGTGCCACCAGCAGAGATTATTATAGCGGGGGTACCTACGAGCAGTACTTC.

This clone is a singleton in its sample. V gene TRBV4-1 combines with J gene TRBJ2-7; tentatively, D is TRBD1 (6 bases). Trimming left V 0 bases short and J 3 bases short, with 18 bases between. In germline, CDR1 is MGHRA, CDR2 YSYEKL. This CDR3 spans 17 amino acids. The CDR3 DNA sequence: TGCGCCAGCAGCCAAGAATGGACAGAGGGTGGGAGCTACGAGCAGTACTTC. It yields the protein CASSQEWTEGGSYEQYF.

The table lists this clone with a count of one. V is TRBV20-1 and J is TRBJ2-7; 8 positions agree with TRBD1. The CDR3 is 11 residues long. Trimming at V came to 5 bases and at J to 6 bases, leaving 3 bases not matched to a gene. Germline loops: CDR1 DFQATT, CDR2 SNEGSKA (reference sequence). Here the CDR3 reads CSAPDRGEQYF. Written as DNA, the CDR3 is TGCAGTGCTCCAGACAGGGGCGAGCAGTACTTC.

J is TRBJ1-5 and V is TRBV30; TRBD1 aligns across 9 bases. The germline gives CDR1 GTSNPN, CDR2 SVGIG (reference sequence). Trimming cost V 2 bases and J 5 bases; bases outside gene matches: 10. The CDR3 is 16 amino acids. For the CDR3, the DNA is TGTGCCTGGAGTACTGGACAGGGGTCGAGAGATCAGCCCCAGCATTTT. It yields the protein CAWSTGQGSRDQPQHF.

This chain joins TRBV3-1 (or the pseudogene TRBV3-2) and TRBJ1-1, with D unresolved. V was trimmed by 4 bases and J by 5 bases, leaving 14 bases between them. Germline CDR1 and CDR2: LGHDT and YNNKEL (reference sequence). This CDR3 comprises 14 residues. The CDR3 protein is CASSPPAGWTEAFF. The CDR3 nucleotides read TGTGCCAGCAGCCCCCCTGCGGGGTGGACTGAAGCTTTCTTT.

Remarks on this clone: In the same sample, other DNA sequences code for this CDR3. The chain's CDR3 is CSATGNTEAFF. CDR3 nucleotides: TGCAGTGCTACAGGGAACACTGAAGCTTTCTTT. The chain joins TRBV20-1 to TRBJ1-1; D is unclear. CDR1 and CDR2 from the germline V gene are DFQATT and SNEGSKA (reference sequence). The CDR3 spans 11 residues. V was shortened by 4 bases and J by 1 base, with 4 bases between the two germline ends.

The table lists this clone with a count of one. The gene calls are TRBV5-1 and TRBJ1-1; 9 positions match TRBD1. This CDR3 region has 16 residues. V lost 0 bases and J lost 9; bases outside the gene matches: 12. Germline V gene lookup returns CDR1 SGHRS and CDR2 YFSETQ. The CDR3 sequence is CASSLAVGGQGLKAFF. The CDR3 DNA sequence: TGCGCCAGCAGCTTGGCCGTTGGGGGACAGGGACTTAAAGCTTTCTTT.

The V gene is TRBV9, the J gene TRBJ2-2; the match to TRBD1 covers 7 bases. CDR1 and CDR2 (germline): SGDLS, YYNGEE. V was clipped by 4 bases and J by 0 bases; unmatched bases: 9. The CDR3 length is 17 residues. The CDR3 sequence is CASSTTADRANTGELFF. The CDR3 region has the DNA TGTGCCAGCAGCACAACCGCCGACAGGGCGAACACCGGGGAGCTGTTTTTT.

This chain connects TRBV29-1 to TRBJ1-1; possibly TRBD1 for D (6 bases). Germline V CDR1 and CDR2: SQVTM, ANQGSEA. Trimming left V 4 bases short and J 3 bases short, with 15 bases between. CDR3 length: 14 residues. The CDR3 DNA follows: TGCAGCGTTGCGCTTACAGGGTGGGACACTGAAGCTTTCTTT. Protein product: CSVALTGWDTEAFF.